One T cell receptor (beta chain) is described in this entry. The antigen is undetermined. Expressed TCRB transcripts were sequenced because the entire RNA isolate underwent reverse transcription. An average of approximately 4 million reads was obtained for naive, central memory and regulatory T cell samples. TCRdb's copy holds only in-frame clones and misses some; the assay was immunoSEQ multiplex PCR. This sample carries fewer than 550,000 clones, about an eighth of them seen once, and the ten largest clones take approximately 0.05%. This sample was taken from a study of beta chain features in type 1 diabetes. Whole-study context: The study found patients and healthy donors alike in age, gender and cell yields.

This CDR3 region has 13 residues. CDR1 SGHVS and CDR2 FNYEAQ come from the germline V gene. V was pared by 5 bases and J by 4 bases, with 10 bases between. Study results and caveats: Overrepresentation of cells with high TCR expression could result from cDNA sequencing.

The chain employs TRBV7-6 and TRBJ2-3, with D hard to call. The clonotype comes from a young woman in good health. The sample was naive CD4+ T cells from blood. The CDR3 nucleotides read TGTGCCAGCAGCCCGTCGGCCGCAGATACGCAGTATTTT. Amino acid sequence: CASSPSAADTQYF.